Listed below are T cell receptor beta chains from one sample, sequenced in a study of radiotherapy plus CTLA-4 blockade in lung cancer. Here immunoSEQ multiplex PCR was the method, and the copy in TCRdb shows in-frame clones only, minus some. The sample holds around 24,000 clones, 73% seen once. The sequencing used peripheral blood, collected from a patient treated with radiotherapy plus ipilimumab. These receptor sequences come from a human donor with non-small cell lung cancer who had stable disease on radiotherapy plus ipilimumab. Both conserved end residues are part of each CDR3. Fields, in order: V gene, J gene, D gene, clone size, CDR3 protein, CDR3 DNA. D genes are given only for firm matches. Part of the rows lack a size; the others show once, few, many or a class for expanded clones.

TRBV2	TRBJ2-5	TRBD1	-	CASTGQGTTQYF	TGTGCCAGCACGGGACAGGGGACGACCCAGTACTTC
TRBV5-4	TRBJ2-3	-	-	CASSLSGGYTDTQYF	TGTGCCAGCAGCTTGTCTGGGGGGTACACAGATACGCAGTATTTT
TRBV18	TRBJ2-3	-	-	CASSPSTDTQYF	TGTGCCAGCTCCCCTAGCACAGATACGCAGTATTTT
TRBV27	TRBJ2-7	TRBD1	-	CASSPFWTGYEQYF	TGTGCCAGCAGTCCGTTCTGGACAGGCTACGAGCAGTACTTC
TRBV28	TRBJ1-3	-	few	CASSYAQSSGNTIYF	TGTGCCAGCAGTTATGCACAGAGCTCTGGAAACACCATATATTTT
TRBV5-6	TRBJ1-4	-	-	CASSLAGWGGREKLFF	TGTGCCAGCAGCTTGGCAGGGTGGGGAGGCCGTGAAAAACTGTTTTTT
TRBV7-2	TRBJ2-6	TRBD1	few	CASSLTGGAGANVLTF	TGTGCCAGCAGCTTGACAGGGGGAGCTGGGGCCAACGTCCTGACTTTC
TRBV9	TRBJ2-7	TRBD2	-	CASSVGLAGGRTYEQYF	TGTGCCAGCAGCGTAGGACTAGCGGGAGGGAGAACCTACGAGCAGTACTTC
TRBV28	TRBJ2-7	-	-	CASSSQGFLISYEQYF	TGTGCCAGCAGTTCCCAAGGATTCCTCATCTCCTACGAGCAGTACTTC
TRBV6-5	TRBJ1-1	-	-	CASSYDSLKMNTEAFF	TGTGCCAGCAGTTACGACAGCCTGAAAATGAACACTGAAGCTTTCTTT
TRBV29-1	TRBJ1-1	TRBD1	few	CSVGDRVDTEAFF	TGCAGCGTGGGGGACAGGGTGGACACTGAAGCTTTCTTT
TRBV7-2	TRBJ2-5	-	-	CASSQQETQYF	TGTGCCAGCAGCCAACAAGAGACCCAGTACTTC
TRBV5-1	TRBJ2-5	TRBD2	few	CASSASGAQETQYF	TGCGCCAGCAGCGCTAGCGGGGCCCAAGAGACCCAGTACTTC
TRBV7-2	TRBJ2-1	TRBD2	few	CASSLAGLADNEQFF	TGTGCCAGCAGCTTAGCGGGACTAGCGGACAATGAGCAGTTCTTC
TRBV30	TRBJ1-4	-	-	CAWGTGGTNEKLFF	TGTGCCTGGGGGACGGGGGGAACTAATGAAAAACTGTTTTTT
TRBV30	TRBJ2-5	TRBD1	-	CAWSFGQGMVETQYF	TGTGCCTGGAGTTTTGGACAGGGGATGGTAGAGACCCAGTACTTC
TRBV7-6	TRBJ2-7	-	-	CASSLQVSYEQYF	TGTGCCAGCAGCCTACAGGTTTCCTACGAGCAGTACTTC
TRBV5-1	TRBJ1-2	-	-	CASSLAQGGYGYTF	TGCGCCAGCAGCTTGGCCCAGGGCGGGTATGGCTACACCTTC
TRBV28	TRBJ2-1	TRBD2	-	CASSLHPAGVNNEQFF	TGTGCCAGCAGTTTACACCCAGCGGGAGTCAACAATGAGCAGTTCTTC
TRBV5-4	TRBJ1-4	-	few	CASSFDGYNEKLFF	TGTGCCAGCAGCTTCGACGGGTATAATGAAAAACTGTTTTTT
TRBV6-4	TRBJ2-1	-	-	CASSEGGDREQFF	TGTGCCAGCAGTGAAGGAGGGGATCGTGAGCAGTTCTTC
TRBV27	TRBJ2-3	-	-	CASSLTGVKADTQYF	TGTGCCAGCAGTTTAACGGGGGTCAAGGCAGATACGCAGTATTTT
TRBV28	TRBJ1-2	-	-	CAIRVPNYGYTF	TGTGCCATCCGCGTTCCTAACTATGGCTACACCTTC
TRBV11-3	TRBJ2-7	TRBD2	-	CASSPSGSSYEQYF	TGTGCCAGCAGCCCTAGCGGGAGCTCCTACGAGCAGTACTTC
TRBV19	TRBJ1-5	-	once	CASSIWNQPQHF	TGTGCCAGTAGTATATGGAATCAGCCCCAGCATTTT
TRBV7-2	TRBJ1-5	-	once	CASSLDAGSGQPQHF	TGTGCCAGCAGCTTAGATGCGGGCTCGGGTCAGCCCCAGCATTTT
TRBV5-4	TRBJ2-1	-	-	CASSLDMVKGEQFF	TGTGCCAGCAGCCTGGACATGGTTAAGGGTGAGCAGTTCTTC
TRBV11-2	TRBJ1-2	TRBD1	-	CASSLQGAGTGYTF	TGTGCCAGCAGCTTACAGGGGGCAGGAACTGGCTACACCTTC
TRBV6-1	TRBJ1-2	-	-	CASSEVQGLGYTF	TGTGCCAGCAGTGAAGTTCAAGGGTTGGGCTACACCTTC
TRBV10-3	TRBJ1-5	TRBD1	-	CATHDREDQPQHF	TGTGCCACCCATGACAGGGAGGATCAGCCCCAGCATTTT
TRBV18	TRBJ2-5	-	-	CASSPWGETQYF	TGTGCCAGCTCACCATGGGGAGAGACCCAGTACTTC
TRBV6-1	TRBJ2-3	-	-	CASSRPGTFTDTQYF	TGTGCCAGCAGCCGTCCGGGAACCTTCACAGATACGCAGTATTTT
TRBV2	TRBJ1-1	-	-	CASNLVGGVNTEAFF	TGTGCCAGCAACTTGGTGGGGGGGGTGAACACTGAAGCTTTCTTT
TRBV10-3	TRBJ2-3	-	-	CAISGGDTQYF	TGTGCCATCAGTGGGGGAGATACGCAGTATTTT
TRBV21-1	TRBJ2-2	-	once	CASSKVEGPTTPTGELFF	TGTGCCAGCAGCAAAGTTGAGGGGCCCACTACTCCCACCGGGGAGCTGTTTTTT
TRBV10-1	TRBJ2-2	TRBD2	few	CASKASGTGELFF	TGCGCCAGCAAGGCTAGCGGGACCGGGGAGCTGTTTTTT
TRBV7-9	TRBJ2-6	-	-	CATLEVGANVLTF	TGTGCCACCCTAGAGGTTGGGGCCAACGTCCTGACTTTC
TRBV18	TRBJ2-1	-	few	CASSPDGYNEQFF	TGTGCCAGCTCACCGGACGGGTACAATGAGCAGTTCTTC
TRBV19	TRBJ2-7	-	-	CASNPSSGAASYEQYF	TGTGCCAGTAACCCCTCCTCAGGGGCGGCATCCTACGAGCAGTACTTC
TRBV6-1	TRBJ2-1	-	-	CASSRDWTANEQFF	TGTGCCAGCAGTAGGGACTGGACCGCCAATGAGCAGTTCTTC
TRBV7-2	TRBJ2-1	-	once	CASSPRGLPGEQFF	TGTGCCAGCAGCCCCCGCGGCTTACCTGGTGAGCAGTTCTTC
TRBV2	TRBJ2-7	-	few	CASGERSTYEQYF	TGTGCCAGCGGGGAGCGGAGCACCTACGAGCAGTACTTC
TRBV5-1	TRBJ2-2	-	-	CASSLHSSDTGELFF	TGCGCCAGCAGCTTGCATTCCAGCGACACCGGGGAGCTGTTTTTT
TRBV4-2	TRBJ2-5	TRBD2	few	CASSQIMRLAGRGSETQYF	TGTGCCAGCAGCCAAATAATGAGACTAGCGGGCCGAGGGTCAGAGACCCAGTACTTC
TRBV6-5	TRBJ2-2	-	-	CASKGGSGTGELFF	TGTGCCAGCAAGGGGGGATCGGGCACCGGGGAGCTGTTTTTT
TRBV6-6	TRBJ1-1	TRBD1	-	CASSSTGGLTTEAFF	TGTGCCAGCAGTAGCACAGGGGGCCTGACCACTGAAGCTTTCTTT
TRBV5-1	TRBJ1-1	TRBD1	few	CASSSTGGSTEAFF	TGCGCCAGCAGCTCCACAGGGGGTAGCACTGAAGCTTTCTTT
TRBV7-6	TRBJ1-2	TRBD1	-	CASSQNPTGGNYGYTF	TGTGCCAGCAGCCAGAATCCGACAGGGGGTAACTATGGCTACACCTTC
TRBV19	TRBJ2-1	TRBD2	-	CASSIPPSAGDFDEQFF	TGTGCCAGTAGTATCCCCCCTAGCGCGGGAGACTTCGATGAGCAGTTCTTC
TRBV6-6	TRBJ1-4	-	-	CASSYLPRGANEKLFF	TGTGCCAGCAGTTACCTCCCGCGGGGGGCGAATGAAAAACTGTTTTTT
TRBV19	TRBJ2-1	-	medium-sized	CASSIESYGGAGEQFF	TGTGCCAGTAGTATAGAAAGTTATGGGGGGGCAGGGGAGCAGTTCTTC
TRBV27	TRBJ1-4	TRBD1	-	CASSPRTGIEKLFF	TGTGCCAGCAGTCCTAGGACAGGGATTGAAAAACTGTTTTTT
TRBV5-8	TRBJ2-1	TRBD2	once	CASSSWTSGRVGNEQFF	TGTGCCAGCAGCTCCTGGACTAGCGGGAGGGTAGGCAATGAGCAGTTCTTC
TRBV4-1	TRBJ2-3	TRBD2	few	CASSQDPGASGLNTQYF	TGCGCCAGCAGCCAAGATCCCGGGGCTAGCGGGCTGAATACGCAGTATTTT
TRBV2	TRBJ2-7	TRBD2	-	CASSEDLAGVGEQYF	TGTGCCAGCAGTGAAGATCTAGCGGGAGTTGGGGAGCAGTACTTC